The 6 T cell receptor beta chains in this list originate from one sample, sequenced in a study of blood T cell repertoires in COVID-19. The protocol was immunoSEQ multiplex PCR, while the TCRdb copy is restricted to in-frame clones and leaves out a portion. Found here are 40,000 to 50,000 clones, 70% to 90% of them singletons; the top ten hold 4.3%. Sequenced input: peripheral blood. The receptors shown here come from a man between 60 and 70 years old with acute or convalescent COVID-19.

On this clone: Mismatch with germline at one junction end may stem from a read error. The V and J genes are TRBV7-7 and TRBJ2-3; D possibly matches TRBD1 or TRBD2 (6 bases each). The V gene's germline CDR1 is SSHAT and CDR2 FNYEAQ (reference sequence). CDR3 length: 13 amino acids. In nucleotides, the CDR3 is TGTGCTAGCAGCTTACAGGGAGGAGATACGCAGTATTTT. This gives the protein CASSLQGGDTQYF.

This chain joins TRBV27 and TRBJ1-2; 7 bases fit TRBD1. Germline V gene sequence: CDR1 MNHEY, CDR2 SMNVEV (reference sequence). CDR3 size: 13 residues. V trimming: 5 bases; J trimming: 1 base; junction bases outside the gene matches: 1. CDR3 sequence (DNA): TGTGCCAGCAGTCACAGGGGTAACTATGGCTACACCTTC. Translating gives CASSHRGNYGYTF.

The chain combines TRBV18 with TRBJ2-3, with 9 bases aligning to TRBD2. The V gene end was trimmed by 3 bases and the J gene end by 6 bases; junction bases not matched to a gene: 7. The CDR3 is 15 amino acids. Germline CDR1 and CDR2: KGHSH and LQKENI. The CDR3 region has the DNA TGTGCCAGCTCACCGGGGACTAGCACCCCGGATACGCAGTATTTT. Translation gives CASSPGTSTPDTQYF.

The V gene is TRBV4-3, the J gene TRBJ2-5; the match to TRBD2 covers 7 bases. Per germline, CDR1 LGHNA and CDR2 YSLEER. This CDR3 comprises 14 residues. The ends lost 3 bases at V and 4 bases at J; junction bases unmatched: 5. CDR3 DNA sequence: TGCGCCAGCAGCCACCGGGGGGTTAGAGAGACCCAGTACTTC. It codes for CASSHRGVRETQYF.

The CDR3 spells CASSQGRGANTEAFF. CDR3 DNA: TGCGCCAGCAGCCAAGGCCGGGGGGCGAACACTGAAGCTTTCTTT. The rearrangement links TRBV4-3 to TRBJ1-1; tentatively, D is TRBD1 (6 bases). The CDR3 consists of 15 residues. CDR1 LGHNA and CDR2 YSLEER come from the germline V gene. The ends were cut back, 1 base at V and 1 base at J, with 10 bases in the middle.

V gene TRBV6-6 combines with J gene TRBJ1-2; D gene unclear. CDR1 is MNHNY and CDR2 is SVGAGI in the germline V gene (reference sequence). This CDR3 is 14 amino acids long. Trimming cost V 4 bases and J 4 bases, with 13 bases left between them. CDR3 amino acids: CASSLQESGYGYTF. The CDR3, as DNA: TGTGCCAGCAGTTTACAAGAATCGGGCTATGGCTACACCTTC.